The 15 T cell receptor beta chains below come from one sample, sequenced in a study of HIV-infected patients and healthy controls. Antiretroviral therapy had run roughly three months, about 14 weeks, before follow-up blood collection. All unsorted peripheral T cells were captured because whole blood was used without fractionation. About 450 ng RNA was reverse transcribed with alpha and beta constant-region primers. Separate chain-specific third strand synthesis with multiplexing indices produced the alpha and beta libraries. Each CDR3 protein is one row after TCRdb ran MiXCR on the 5' RACE reads. The sample yields approximately 13,000 distinct CDR3 sequences, about 12% seen once. The specimen was blood, collected during antiretroviral therapy. These TCRs come from an adult with HIV infection. The donor label of this sample is uncertain.

At least ten counts were recorded for this clonotype. CDR3 coding DNA: TGCAGTGCTTCCGACCCTTTCCGTTCGTACTTC. Residues: CSASDPFRSYF. The V call is TRBV20-1, the J call TRBJ2-5; D gene uncertain. CDR1 is DFQATT and CDR2 is SNEGSKA in the germline V gene (reference sequence). This CDR3 spans 11 amino acids. V was shortened by 5 bases and J by 13 bases, with 17 bases between the two germline ends.

Turning to this clonotype: This may be a read error, as it is one base from a much larger clone. Since the CDR3 does not end with the conserved phenylalanine or tryptophan, this likely comes from a read error. The rearrangement joins TRBV9 to TRBJ1-3, with TRBD1 as a possible D gene (6 bases). Trimming removed 0 bases at V and 2 bases at J, with 15 bases between. CDR3 length equals 17 residues. Germline-derived CDR1 and CDR2 are SGDLS and YYNGEE. CDR3 loop: CASSVGLGGYPGNTIYL. The CDR3 DNA sequence: TGTGCCAGCAGCGTAGGGTTAGGGGGATACCCTGGAAACACCATATATCTT.

Only a few counts were recorded for this clonotype. The rearrangement joins TRBV20-1 to TRBJ1-1; D remains unclear. Trimming shortened V by 6 bases and J by 2 bases, and 7 bases separated the two germline ends. CDR1 is DFQATT, CDR2 SNEGSKA, per germline (reference sequence). The CDR3 loop spans 11 amino acids. This chain's CDR3 is CSAIPNTEAFF. CDR3 nucleotide sequence: TGCAGTGCCATTCCAAACACTGAAGCTTTCTTT.

This clonotype was counted ten times or more. The chain couples TRBV6-6 to TRBJ2-7; the match to TRBD2 covers 9 bases. Germline assignment: CDR1 MNHNY and CDR2 SVGAGI (reference sequence). The CDR3 sequence is 16 residues long. The junction had 5 bases not matched to a gene; V was cut back by 2 bases and J by 0 bases. The DNA of the CDR3 is TGTGCCAGCAGTTACGGTAGCGGGGGAAGCTCCTACGAGCAGTACTTC. Translating it yields CASSYGSGGSSYEQYF.

This clonotype has only a few counts. The junction and the germline gene differ at one end; a read error may be behind it. The gene calls are TRBV5-4 and TRBJ1-2, with TRBD1 matching 11 bases. The CDR3 consists of 17 residues. Germline V lookup: CDR1 SGHNT, CDR2 YYREEE (reference sequence). The CDR3 loop reads CASTLGGQGVSDYGYTF. The CDR3 DNA sequence: TGTGCCAGCACCTTGGGGGGACAGGGGGTTTCTGACTATGGCTACACCTTC.

In this sample, this clonotype is medium-sized. V is TRBV4-1 and J is TRBJ2-1; TRBD1 aligns across 7 bases. In germline, CDR1 is MGHRA, CDR2 YSYEKL. This CDR3 has 15 residues. With V trimmed by 4 bases and J by 1 base, 4 bases remained unmatched. The CDR3 DNA sequence: TGCGCCAGCAGCCCACAGGGGTTGTCCTACAATGAGCAGTTCTTC. Translated, it gives CASSPQGLSYNEQFF.

The V gene is TRBV4-2, the J gene TRBJ2-1, with TRBD2 matching 12 bases. J was trimmed by 6 bases and V by 3 bases; bases with no gene match: 6. The CDR3 is 16 residues long. Germline V gene sequence: CDR1 LGHNA, CDR2 YNFKEQ. The CDR3 DNA reads as TGTGCCAGCAGCCAGCCAACTAGCGGGAGGCCCAATGAGCAGTTCTTC. Its translation: CASSQPTSGRPNEQFF.

This clonotype has a count of ten or more. V usage is TRBV3-1 and J usage is TRBJ2-5; D not certain. Trimming took off 2 bases at V and 4 bases at J, with 8 bases between the two ends. The CDR3 sequence is 13 residues long. Germline V gives CDR1 LGHDT, CDR2 YNNKEL (reference sequence). CDR3 in amino acids: CASSQLGSETQYF. CDR3 sequence (DNA): TGTGCCAGCAGCCAATTAGGGTCAGAGACCCAGTACTTC.

At least ten counts were recorded for this clonotype. The chain links TRBV6-6 to TRBJ2-3; 9 bases align to TRBD2. The CDR3 totals 16 residues. Germline V gene sequence: CDR1 MNHNY, CDR2 SVGAGI (reference sequence). Trimming cost V 1 base and J 4 bases; bases outside gene matches: 6. CDR3 protein: CASSYLLAGGPDTQYF. The CDR3 DNA reads TGTGCCAGCAGTTACTTATTGGCGGGGGGGCCAGATACGCAGTATTTT.

In its sample, this clonotype was seen many times. The J gene is TRBJ2-1, the V gene TRBV4-2, with D tentatively TRBD2 (6 bases). The V gene lost 4 bases and the J gene lost 3 bases, with 7 bases spanning the gap. The CDR3 covers 13 residues. Germline values: CDR1 LGHNA, CDR2 YNFKEQ. Written as DNA, the CDR3 is TGTGCCAGCAGCCCGCGGGGCTACAATGAGCAGTTCTTC. Protein product: CASSPRGYNEQFF.

Only a few counts were recorded for this clonotype. CDR3 nucleotide sequence: TGTGCCAGCGTAGGACAGGGCGGGCACACTGAAGCTTTCTTT. It translates to CASVGQGGHTEAFF. The chain couples TRBV6-6 to TRBJ1-1; 8 positions match TRBD1. Per germline, CDR1 MNHNY and CDR2 SVGAGI (reference sequence). J lost 3 bases, V lost 8 bases, and 8 bases had no gene match. The CDR3 runs to 14 residues.

This clonotype appeared many times. One end of the junction fails to match germline, which may point to a read error. This chain connects TRBV15 to TRBJ1-5; perhaps TRBD1 as D (6 bases). Germline V gives CDR1 LNHNV, CDR2 YYDKDF (reference sequence). The CDR3 runs 15 residues. The CDR3 DNA sequence: TGTGCAACCAGCAGAGATCCGGGGGCGGGCCAGCCCCAGCATTTT. Protein product: CATSRDPGAGQPQHF.

This clonotype was detected many times. The gene calls are TRBV9 and TRBJ1-1; D gene uncertain. The CDR3 is 14 amino acids. CDR1 SGDLS and CDR2 YYNGEE come from the germline V gene. Between the trimmed V and J ends, which lost 4 bases and 1 base, there was a span of 11 bases. The CDR3 reads CASSPHRANTEAFF. CDR3 nucleotide sequence: TGTGCCAGCAGCCCTCACCGGGCGAACACTGAAGCTTTCTTT.

This clonotype was seen many times. J is TRBJ2-3 and V is TRBV6-6, with 14 bases that match TRBD2. CDR3 size: 15 residues. Looked up from germline, CDR1 is MNHNY and CDR2 is SVGAGI (reference sequence). V dropped 4 bases and J dropped 5; count of bases not matched to a gene: 2. CDR3 sequence: CASSWGTSGRDTQYF. The CDR3 nucleotides are TGTGCCAGCAGTTGGGGGACTAGCGGGAGAGATACGCAGTATTTT.

V usage is TRBV5-6 and J usage is TRBJ2-3; D unresolved. Germline lookup yields CDR1 SGHDT and CDR2 YYEEEE. The V end lost 0 bases, the J end lost 4 bases, and 9 bases lay between the germline ends. The CDR3 runs 14 residues. The CDR3 here is CASSLGNRPDTQYF. CDR3 DNA: TGTGCCAGCAGCTTGGGGAACCGGCCAGATACGCAGTATTTT.